The TCR beta chain described here comes from a study of identical twins. Whole-study findings and limits: Insertions ran lower in abundant cord blood beta clonotypes, though not in memory repertoires.

The CDR3 runs to 16 residues. Germline V gene data show CDR1 as SNHLY and CDR2 as FYNNEI. Germline trimming cut 7 bases from V and 0 bases from J; bases unmatched to any gene: 6. TCRdb processed the 5' RACE reads anew with MiXCR; each CDR3 protein has one entry. Among 690,000 or so distinct CDR3 sequences listed, roughly 6% were seen once. With respect to this clonotype: Antigen: not known.

All donors comprised healthy Caucasians. This clonotype was sampled from a man in his late teens or twenties in good health. Sequences were obtained from naive T cells sorted from blood. The chain carries TRBV2 and TRBJ2-6, with 7 bases that match TRBD2. CDR3 sequence (DNA): TGTGCCAGCAATGGGGGAGGGGTCTCTGGGGCCAACGTCCTGACTTTC. Its translation: CASNGGGVSGANVLTF.